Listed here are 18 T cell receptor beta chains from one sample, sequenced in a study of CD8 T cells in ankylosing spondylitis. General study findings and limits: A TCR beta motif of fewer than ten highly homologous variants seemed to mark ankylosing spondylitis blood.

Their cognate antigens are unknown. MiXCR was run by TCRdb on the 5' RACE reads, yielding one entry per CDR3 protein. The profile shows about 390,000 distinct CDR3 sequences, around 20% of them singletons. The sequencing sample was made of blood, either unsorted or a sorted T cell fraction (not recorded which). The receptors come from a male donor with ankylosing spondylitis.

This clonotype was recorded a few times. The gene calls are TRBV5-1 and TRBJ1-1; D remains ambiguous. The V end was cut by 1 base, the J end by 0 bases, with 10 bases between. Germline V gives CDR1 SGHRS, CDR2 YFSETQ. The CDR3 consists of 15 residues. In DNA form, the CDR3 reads TGCGCCAGCAGCTTGAGTCGCCCCATGAACACTGAAGCTTTCTTT. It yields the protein CASSLSRPMNTEAFF.

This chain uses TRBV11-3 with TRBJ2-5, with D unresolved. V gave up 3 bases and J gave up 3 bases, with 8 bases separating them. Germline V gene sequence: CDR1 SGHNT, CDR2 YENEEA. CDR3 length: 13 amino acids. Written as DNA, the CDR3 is TGTGCCAGCAGCTTTGGGTGGGAAGAGACCCAGTACTTC. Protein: CASSFGWEETQYF.

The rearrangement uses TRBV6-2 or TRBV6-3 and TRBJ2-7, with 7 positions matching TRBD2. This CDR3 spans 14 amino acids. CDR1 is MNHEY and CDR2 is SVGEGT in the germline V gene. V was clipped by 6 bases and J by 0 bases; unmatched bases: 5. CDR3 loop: CASSLERDSYEQYF. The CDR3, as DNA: TGTGCCAGCAGCCTCGAGCGGGACTCCTACGAGCAGTACTTC.

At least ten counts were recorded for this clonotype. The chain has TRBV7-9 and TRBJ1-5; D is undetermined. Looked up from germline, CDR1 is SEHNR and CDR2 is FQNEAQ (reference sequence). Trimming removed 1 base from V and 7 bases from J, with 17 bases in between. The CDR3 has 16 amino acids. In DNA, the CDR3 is TGTGCCAGCAGCTTAGGCGGCCTAGGTACGTCGCAGCCCCAGCATTTT. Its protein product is CASSLGGLGTSQPQHF.

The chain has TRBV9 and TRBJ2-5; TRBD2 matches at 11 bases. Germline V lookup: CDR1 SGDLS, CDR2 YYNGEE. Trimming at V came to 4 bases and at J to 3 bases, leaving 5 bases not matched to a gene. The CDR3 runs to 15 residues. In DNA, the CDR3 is TGTGCCAGCAGCCCCCAGGGACTAGCGGAAGAGACCCAGTACTTC. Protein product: CASSPQGLAEETQYF.

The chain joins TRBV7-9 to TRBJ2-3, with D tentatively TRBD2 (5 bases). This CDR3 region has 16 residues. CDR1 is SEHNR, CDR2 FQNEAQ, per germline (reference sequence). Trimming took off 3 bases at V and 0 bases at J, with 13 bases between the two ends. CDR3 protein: CASSFAGIESTDTQYF. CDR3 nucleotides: TGTGCCAGCAGCTTTGCCGGGATCGAAAGCACAGATACGCAGTATTTT. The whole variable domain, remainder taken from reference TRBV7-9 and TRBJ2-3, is DTGVSQNPRHKITKRGQNVTFRCDPISEHNRLYWYRQTLGQGPEFLTYFQNEAQLEKSRLLSDRFSAERPKGSFSTLEIQRTEQGDSAMYLCASSFAGIESTDTQYFGPGTRLTVL.

The chain's CDR3 is CSAYLPRARASSYNEQFF. DNA of the CDR3: TGCAGTGCTTATCTACCCCGCGCCAGGGCTAGCTCCTACAATGAGCAGTTCTTC. The J gene is TRBJ2-1, the V gene TRBV20-1, with D maybe TRBD1 (5 bases). Germline V gene lookup returns CDR1 DFQATT and CDR2 SNEGSKA (reference sequence). The V gene lost 5 bases and the J gene lost 0 bases, with 23 bases spanning the gap. The CDR3 is 18 amino acids.

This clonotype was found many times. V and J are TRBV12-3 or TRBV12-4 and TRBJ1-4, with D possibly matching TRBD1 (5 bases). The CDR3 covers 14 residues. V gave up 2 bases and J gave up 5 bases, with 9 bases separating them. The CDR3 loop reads CASSLRQGNEKLFF. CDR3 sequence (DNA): TGTGCCAGCAGTTTAAGGCAGGGCAATGAAAAACTGTTTTTT.

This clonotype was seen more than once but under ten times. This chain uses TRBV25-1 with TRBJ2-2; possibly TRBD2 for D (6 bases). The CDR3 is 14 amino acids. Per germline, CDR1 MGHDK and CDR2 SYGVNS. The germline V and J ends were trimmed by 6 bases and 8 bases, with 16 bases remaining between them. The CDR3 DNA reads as TGTGCCAGCAGGGAGACTATAGCGGAGGGGGAGCTGTTTTTT. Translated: CASRETIAEGELFF.

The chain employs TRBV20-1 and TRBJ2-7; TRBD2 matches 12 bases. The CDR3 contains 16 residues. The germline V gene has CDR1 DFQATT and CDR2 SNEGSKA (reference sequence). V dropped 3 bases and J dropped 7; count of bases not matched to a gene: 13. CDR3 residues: CSASYTPTSGSREQYF. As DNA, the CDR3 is TGCAGTGCTAGTTATACACCGACTAGCGGGAGTCGAGAGCAGTACTTC.

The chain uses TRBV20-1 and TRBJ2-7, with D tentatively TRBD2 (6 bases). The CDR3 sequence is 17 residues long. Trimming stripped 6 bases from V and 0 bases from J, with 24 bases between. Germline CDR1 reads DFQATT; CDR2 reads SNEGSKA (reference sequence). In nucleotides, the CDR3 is TGCAGTGCCCAAGCTCGGGGGTTAGGGTGGCGCTCCTACGAGCAGTACTTC. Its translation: CSAQARGLGWRSYEQYF.

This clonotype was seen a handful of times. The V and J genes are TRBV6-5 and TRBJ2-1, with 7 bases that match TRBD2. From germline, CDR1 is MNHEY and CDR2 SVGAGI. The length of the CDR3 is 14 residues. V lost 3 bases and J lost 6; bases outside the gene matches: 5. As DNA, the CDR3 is TGTGCCAGCAGTTATGGGTCGGGGGGCAATGAGCAGTTCTTC. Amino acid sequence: CASSYGSGGNEQFF.

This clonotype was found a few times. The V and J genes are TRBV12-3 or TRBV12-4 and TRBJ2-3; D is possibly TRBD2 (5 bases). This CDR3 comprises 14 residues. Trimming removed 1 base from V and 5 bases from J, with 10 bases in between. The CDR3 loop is CASSLGRSRDTQYF. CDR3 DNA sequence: TGTGCCAGCAGTTTAGGGAGGTCGAGAGATACGCAGTATTTT.

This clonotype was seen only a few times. The CDR3 protein is CSAPGQGNGELFF. CDR3 bases: TGCAGCGCCCCGGGACAGGGTAACGGGGAGCTGTTTTTT. The J gene is TRBJ2-2, the V gene TRBV29-1, with 9 bases aligning to TRBD1. Germline CDR1 and CDR2: SQVTM and ANQGSEA. V shed 7 bases and J 7 bases; nucleotides not matched to a gene: 7. The CDR3 covers 13 residues.

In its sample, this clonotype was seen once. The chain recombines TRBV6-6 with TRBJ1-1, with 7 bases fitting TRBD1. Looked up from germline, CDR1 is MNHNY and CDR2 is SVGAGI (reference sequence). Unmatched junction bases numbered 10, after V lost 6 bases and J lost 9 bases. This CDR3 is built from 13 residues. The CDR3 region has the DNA TGTGCCAGCAGAACCCTCGACAGGGACAAAGCTTTCTTT. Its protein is CASRTLDRDKAFF.

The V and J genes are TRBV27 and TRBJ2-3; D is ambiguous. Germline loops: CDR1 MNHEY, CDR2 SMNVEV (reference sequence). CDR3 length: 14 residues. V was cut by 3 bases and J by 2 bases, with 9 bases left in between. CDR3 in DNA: TGTGCCAGCAGTTTGCAGCGATACACAGATACGCAGTATTTT. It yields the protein CASSLQRYTDTQYF.

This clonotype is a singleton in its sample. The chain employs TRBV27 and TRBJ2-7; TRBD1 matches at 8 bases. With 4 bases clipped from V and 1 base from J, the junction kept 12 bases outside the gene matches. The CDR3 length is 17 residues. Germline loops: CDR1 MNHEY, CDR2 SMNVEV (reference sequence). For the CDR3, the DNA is TGTGCCAGCAGTTCGATATTTATAGGACAGGGTTCCTACGAGCAGTACTTC. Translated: CASSSIFIGQGSYEQYF.

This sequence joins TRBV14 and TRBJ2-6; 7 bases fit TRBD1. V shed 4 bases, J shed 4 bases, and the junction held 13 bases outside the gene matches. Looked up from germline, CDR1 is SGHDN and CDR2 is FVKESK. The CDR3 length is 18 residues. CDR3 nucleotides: TGTGCCAGCAGCCGATATTTACAGGGGATGATGGGGGCCAACGTCCTGACTTTC. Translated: CASSRYLQGMMGANVLTF.